Below, 29 T cell receptor beta chains from the same sample are listed, as sequenced in a study of radiation and T cells in renal cell carcinoma. Time point noted: baseline pretreatment blood. Treatment reported: 15 Gy SBRT to primary tumor, nephrectomy 4 weeks later. Assay: immunoSEQ multiplex PCR; the TCRdb copy retains only in-frame clones and omits some. The sample has 120,000 to 150,000 clones, about 87% seen once. This sample comprised blood, obtained from a patient whose treatment included radiotherapy and nephrectomy. These receptors all come from a woman aged 70-85 years with renal cell carcinoma.

J is TRBJ2-5 and V is TRBV29-1; 15 bases line up with TRBD2. The CDR3 runs to 15 residues. V shed 4 bases, J shed 5 bases, and the junction held 5 bases outside the gene matches. CDR1 is SQVTM and CDR2 is ANQGSEA in the germline V gene. The DNA of the CDR3 is TGCAGCGTTGGTGGACTAGCGGGGGGGCGGGAGACCCAGTACTTC. The encoded protein is CSVGGLAGGRETQYF.

The chain has TRBV19 and TRBJ1-5, with TRBD1 matching 8 bases. V shed 5 bases, J shed 3 bases, and the junction held 6 bases outside the gene matches. This CDR3 has 15 amino acids. Per the germline V gene, CDR1 is LNHDA and CDR2 is SQIVND (reference sequence). CDR3 nucleotides: TGTGCCAGTAGTTCCGACAGGGGAACCAATCAGCCCCAGCATTTT. As protein: CASSSDRGTNQPQHF. Filled out from reference TRBV19 and TRBJ1-5, the complete variable domain reads DGGITQSPKYLFRKEGQNVTLSCEQNLNHDAMYWYRQDPGQGLRLIYYSQIVNDFQKGDIAEGYSVSREKKESFPLTVTSAQKNPTAFYLCASSSDRGTNQPQHFGDGTRLSIL.

This clone was picked up one time. V and J are TRBV30 and TRBJ1-4, with TRBD1 as a possible D gene (5 bases). The CDR3 has 12 residues. CDR1 GTSNPN and CDR2 SVGIG come from the germline V gene (reference sequence). Trimming removed 6 bases from V and 7 bases from J, with 12 bases in between. The CDR3 coding sequence is TGTGCCTGTCAGGGAGGTGCTGAAAAACTGTTTTTT. It yields the protein CACQGGAEKLFF.

This clone is a singleton in its sample. The chain carries TRBV6-5 and TRBJ1-2, with D possibly being TRBD1 (5 bases). Germline lookup yields CDR1 MNHEY and CDR2 SVGAGI. The CDR3 loop spans 12 amino acids. V dropped 6 bases and J dropped 5 bases, with 10 bases sitting between them. CDR3 sequence (DNA): TGTGCCAGCAGCCCCCGGGGGTATGGCTACACCTTC. Translated, it gives CASSPRGYGYTF.

In this sample, this clone turned up once. The chain uses TRBV5-1 and TRBJ2-1; D may correspond to TRBD1 or TRBD2 (6 bases each). The V end lost 1 base, the J end lost 10 bases, and 15 bases lay between the germline ends. This CDR3 is built from 14 residues. Germline V gives CDR1 SGHRS, CDR2 YFSETQ. The CDR3 bases are TGCGCCAGCAGCTTGACCGGAGAGGGGGGAGAGCAGTTCTTC. Protein product: CASSLTGEGGEQFF.

The rearrangement uses TRBV29-1 and TRBJ2-1; D is perhaps TRBD1 (8 bases). The CDR3 extends over 15 amino acids. Between the trimmed V and J ends, which lost 6 bases and 0 bases, there was a span of 15 bases. The germline CDR1 and CDR2 sequences are SQVTM and ANQGSEA. The CDR3 here is CSVSGTGPSYNEQFF. DNA of the CDR3: TGCAGCGTGAGCGGGACAGGTCCCTCCTACAATGAGCAGTTCTTC.

This clone has just one count. The J gene is TRBJ2-4, the V gene TRBV12-1; no DNA check was done on the table's D call, TRBD2. TRBV12-1 is a pseudogene segment. This CDR3 spans 20 amino acids. This CDR3 reads CASLTTRGVHHTPAKNIQYF. The CDR3 DNA reads TGTGCCAGCTTGACCACCCGGGGGGTTCACCACACTCCAGCCAAAAACATTCAGTACTTC.

The gene calls are TRBV5-1 and TRBJ2-5; D is perhaps TRBD2 (6 bases). Germline CDR1 is SGHRS and CDR2 is YFSETQ. With 2 bases removed from V and 1 base from J, the gap between germline ends came to 15 bases. CDR3 length equals 16 residues. The CDR3 bases are TGCGCCAGCAGCTTTGGAGGTGTCGGGGGCCAAGAGACCCAGTACTTC. This translates into CASSFGGVGGQETQYF.

V and J are TRBV7-9 and TRBJ1-6; no definite D call. Germline CDR1 is SEHNR and CDR2 is FQNEAQ (reference sequence). V lost 3 bases and J lost 7, with 16 bases in between. The CDR3 totals 16 residues. CDR3 amino acids: CASSFFVAGWNSPLHF. The CDR3 DNA follows: TGTGCCAGCAGCTTTTTTGTGGCAGGTTGGAATTCACCCCTCCACTTT.

The chain links TRBV7-8 to TRBJ2-5, with 7 positions matching TRBD2. Germline V gene data show CDR1 as SGHVS and CDR2 as FQNEAQ. The CDR3 has 14 residues. With V trimmed by 1 base and J by 5 bases, 4 bases remained unmatched. This CDR3 is CASSLVGSGETQYF. As DNA, the CDR3 is TGTGCCAGCAGCTTAGTAGGTAGCGGGGAGACCCAGTACTTC.

The chain joins TRBV11-2 to TRBJ2-1, with D perhaps matching TRBD2 (5 bases). V dropped 1 base and J dropped 2 bases, with 9 bases sitting between them. The CDR3 has 15 amino acids. Germline CDR1 and CDR2: SGHAT and FQNNGV. The CDR3 nucleotides read TGTGCCAGCAGCTTAGGGACTCTTCCCTACAATGAGCAGTTCTTC. Its translation: CASSLGTLPYNEQFF.

The chain links TRBV10-1 to TRBJ1-3, with D perhaps matching TRBD1 (6 bases). V lost 6 bases and J lost 2, with 14 bases in between. CDR3 length equals 15 residues. Germline lookup yields CDR1 WNHNN and CDR2 SYGVQD (reference sequence). The CDR3 DNA follows: TGCGCCAGCAGGGACCGGGACAAGCCTGGAAACACCATATATTTT. Its translation is CASRDRDKPGNTIYF.

The chain employs TRBV7-8 and TRBJ1-2; the match to TRBD1 covers 8 bases. The CDR3 runs to 14 residues. Germline trimming cut 1 base from V and 8 bases from J; bases unmatched to any gene: 6. The germline V gene has CDR1 SGHVS and CDR2 FQNEAQ. CDR3 amino acids: CASSLERTGRGYTF. Written as DNA, the CDR3 is TGTGCCAGCAGCTTAGAAAGGACAGGGAGAGGCTACACCTTC. Full variable domain (outside the CDR3, taken from reference TRBV7-8 and TRBJ1-2): GAGVSQSPRYKVAKRGQDVALRCDPISGHVSLFWYQQALGQGPEFLTYFQNEAQLDKSGLPSDRFFAERPEGSVSTLKIQRTQQEDSAVYLCASSLERTGRGYTFGSGTRLTVV.

This rearrangement joins TRBV6-1 to TRBJ1-1, with D possibly matching TRBD1 (5 bases). Germline-derived CDR1 and CDR2 are MNHNS and SASEGT. The CDR3 covers 13 residues. Trimming left V 6 bases short and J 1 base short, with 9 bases between. The CDR3 loop reads CASREGRNTEAFF. CDR3 bases: TGTGCCAGCAGGGAGGGACGGAACACTGAAGCTTTCTTT.

CDR3 bases: TGTGCCAGCAGTTATGGAGGGAGGTACGAGCAGTACTTC. Amino acid sequence: CASSYGGRYEQYF. V gene TRBV6-6 combines with J gene TRBJ2-7, with D possibly TRBD2 on 6 matching bases. The germline gives CDR1 MNHNY, CDR2 SVGAGI (reference sequence). CDR3 size: 13 residues. Trimming shortened V by 3 bases and J by 4 bases, and 10 bases separated the two germline ends.

The J gene is TRBJ1-2, the V gene TRBV18, with D hard to call. Germline V gives CDR1 KGHSH, CDR2 LQKENI. The CDR3 length is 14 residues. The V gene lost 0 bases and the J gene lost 4 bases, with 9 bases spanning the gap. The chain's CDR3 is CASSPPTVIYGYTF. The CDR3 region has the DNA TGTGCCAGCTCACCACCAACAGTAATCTATGGCTACACCTTC.

The chain employs TRBV5-1 and TRBJ1-5; D remains unclear. The CDR3 is made up of 13 amino acids. Germline CDR1 SGHRS, CDR2 YFSETQ. Trimming cost V 0 bases and J 2 bases, with 3 bases left between them. The CDR3 sequence: CASSLGRNQPQHF. CDR3 in DNA: TGCGCCAGCAGCTTGGGGCGCAATCAGCCCCAGCATTTT.

The chain links TRBV30 to TRBJ1-2, with TRBD1 identical over 10 bases. J gave up 4 bases and V 3 bases, and 2 bases lay outside the gene matches. The CDR3 extends over 13 amino acids. Germline CDR1 is GTSNPN and CDR2 is SVGIG (reference sequence). The CDR3 loop is CAWRDRGAYGYTF. Written as DNA, the CDR3 is TGTGCCTGGAGGGACAGGGGGGCCTATGGCTACACCTTC.

In DNA, the CDR3 is TGCGCCAGCAGCCAAGTAACGGTATCGCAGGAGTGGCCCCAGCATTTT. Its protein is CASSQVTVSQEWPQHF. This sequence joins TRBV4-3 and TRBJ1-5, with D hard to call. Germline-derived CDR1 and CDR2 are LGHNA and YSLEER. Trimming removed 1 base at V and 9 bases at J, with 19 bases between. This CDR3 contains 16 residues.

V is TRBV5-1 and J is TRBJ2-5; D is unresolved. CDR1 and CDR2 (germline): SGHRS, YFSETQ. V was pared by 0 bases and J by 5 bases, with 11 bases between. The CDR3 totals 14 residues. CDR3 in DNA: TGCGCCAGCAGCTTGGGGGCACCCCAGGAGACCCAGTACTTC. It specifies CASSLGAPQETQYF.

This chain connects TRBV11-2 to TRBJ2-7; possible D gene TRBD1, 5 bases. Germline CDR1 and CDR2: SGHAT and FQNNGV. CDR3 length: 13 amino acids. Trimming stripped 4 bases from V and 5 bases from J, with 12 bases between. CDR3 DNA sequence: TGTGCCAGCAGCTCACAATCAGGGAACGAGCAGTACTTC. Its protein is CASSSQSGNEQYF.

The gene calls are TRBV7-2 and TRBJ2-3; a weak D match, TRBD2 (7 bases). There are 12 residues in the CDR3. The ends were cut back, 1 base at V and 12 bases at J, with 11 bases in the middle. CDR1 is SGHTA and CDR2 is FQGNSA in the germline V gene. CDR3 residues: CASSLEAGAQYF. As DNA, the CDR3 is TGTGCCAGCAGCTTAGAGGCGGGGGCTCAGTATTTT.

This rearrangement joins TRBV6-1 to TRBJ2-7, with D perhaps matching TRBD1 or TRBD2 (5 bases each). V lost 2 bases to trimming and J lost 4 bases, with 18 bases between them. The CDR3 covers 16 residues. The germline V gene has CDR1 MNHNS and CDR2 SASEGT. For the CDR3, the DNA is TGTGCCAGCAGTGAATTCATTCCCAGGGACGGGTACGAGCAGTACTTC. Translation: CASSEFIPRDGYEQYF.

The CDR3 protein is CSVDVAGGSYNEQFF. The CDR3 nucleotides read TGCAGCGTTGACGTAGCAGGGGGCTCCTACAATGAGCAGTTCTTC. The chain joins TRBV29-1 to TRBJ2-1; the match to TRBD1 covers 7 bases. The V gene's germline CDR1 is SQVTM and CDR2 ANQGSEA. CDR3 length: 15 residues. J lost 0 bases, V lost 3 bases, and 5 bases had no gene match.

V is TRBV7-3 and J is TRBJ2-3, with D maybe TRBD2 (6 bases). The CDR3 is 13 residues long. CDR1 and CDR2 (germline): SGHTA, FQGTGA. V dropped 3 bases and J dropped 5 bases, with 9 bases sitting between them. As DNA, the CDR3 is TGTGCCAGCAGCTTCGGGGGAATAGATACGCAGTATTTT. The encoded protein is CASSFGGIDTQYF.

The chain employs TRBV6-5 and TRBJ2-7; 9 bases are shared with TRBD1. This CDR3 has 14 residues. The ends lost 6 bases at V and 1 base at J; junction bases unmatched: 4. Germline V gives CDR1 MNHEY, CDR2 SVGAGI. The DNA for the CDR3 is TGTGCCAGCAGCCTCGGGACAGGGTCCTACGAGCAGTACTTC. As protein: CASSLGTGSYEQYF.

V and J are TRBV28 and TRBJ1-3, with D possibly being TRBD1 (6 bases). The germline gives CDR1 MDHEN, CDR2 SYDVKM. This CDR3 region has 15 residues. The ends were cut back, 5 bases at V and 0 bases at J, with 11 bases in the middle. CDR3 sequence reads: CASSPRTASGNTIYF. In DNA, the CDR3 is TGTGCCAGCAGTCCCCGGACAGCCTCTGGAAACACCATATATTTT.

This clone was picked up one time. The chain couples TRBV29-1 to TRBJ2-5, with TRBD2 matching 10 bases. Looked up from germline, CDR1 is SQVTM and CDR2 is ANQGSEA. The CDR3 is 13 amino acids. In DNA form, the CDR3 reads TGCAGTCTTAGCGGGGGGCCGCAAGAGACCCAGTACTTC. It yields the protein CSLSGGPQETQYF.

The J gene is TRBJ1-1, the V gene TRBV5-6; 7 positions match TRBD1. V shed 0 bases and J 8 bases; nucleotides not matched to a gene: 7. CDR1 and CDR2 from the germline V gene are SGHDT and YYEEEE. The CDR3 loop spans 14 amino acids. CDR3 in DNA: TGTGCCAGCAGCTTGGCGGACAGGTATCTAGAAGCTTTCTTT. Protein: CASSLADRYLEAFF.